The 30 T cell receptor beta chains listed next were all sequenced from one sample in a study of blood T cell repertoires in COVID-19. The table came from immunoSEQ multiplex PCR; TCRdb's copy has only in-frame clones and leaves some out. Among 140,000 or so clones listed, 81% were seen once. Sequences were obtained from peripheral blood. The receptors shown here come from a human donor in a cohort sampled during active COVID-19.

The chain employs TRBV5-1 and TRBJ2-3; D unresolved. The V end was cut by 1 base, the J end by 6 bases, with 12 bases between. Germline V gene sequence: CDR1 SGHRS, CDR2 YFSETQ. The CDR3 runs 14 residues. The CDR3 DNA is TGCGCCAGCAGCTTGTGGGTAGACACGGATACGCAGTATTTT. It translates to CASSLWVDTDTQYF.

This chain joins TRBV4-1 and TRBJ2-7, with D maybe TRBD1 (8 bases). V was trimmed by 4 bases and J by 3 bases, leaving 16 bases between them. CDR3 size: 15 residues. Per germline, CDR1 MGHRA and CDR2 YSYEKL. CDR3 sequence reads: CASSRNRGGLYEQYF. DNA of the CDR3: TGCGCCAGCAGCCGAAACAGGGGGGGGCTCTACGAGCAGTACTTC.

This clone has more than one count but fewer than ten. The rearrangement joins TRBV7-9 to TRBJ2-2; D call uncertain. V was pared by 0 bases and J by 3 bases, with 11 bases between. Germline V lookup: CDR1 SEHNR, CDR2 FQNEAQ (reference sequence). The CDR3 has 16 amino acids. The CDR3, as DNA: TGTGCCAGCAGCTTAGCGCAACCCGCGGACACCGGGGAGCTGTTTTTT. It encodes CASSLAQPADTGELFF.

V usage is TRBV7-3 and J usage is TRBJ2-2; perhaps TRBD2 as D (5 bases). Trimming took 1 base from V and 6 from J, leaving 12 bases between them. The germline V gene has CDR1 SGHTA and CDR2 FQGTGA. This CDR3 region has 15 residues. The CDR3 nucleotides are TGTGCCAGCAGCTTAATGGGTGGGAGCCCCGGGGAGCTGTTTTTT. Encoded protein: CASSLMGGSPGELFF.

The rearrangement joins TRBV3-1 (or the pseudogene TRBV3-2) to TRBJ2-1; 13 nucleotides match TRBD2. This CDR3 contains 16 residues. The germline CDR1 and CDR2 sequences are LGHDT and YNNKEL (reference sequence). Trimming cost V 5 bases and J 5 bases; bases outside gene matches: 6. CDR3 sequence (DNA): TGTGCCAGCAGCTACCAACTAGCGGGAGGGCACAATGAGCAGTTCTTC. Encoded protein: CASSYQLAGGHNEQFF.

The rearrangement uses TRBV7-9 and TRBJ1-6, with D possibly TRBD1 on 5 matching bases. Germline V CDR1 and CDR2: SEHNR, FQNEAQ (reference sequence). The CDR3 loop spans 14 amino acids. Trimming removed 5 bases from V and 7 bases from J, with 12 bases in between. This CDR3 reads CASSPGQLNSPLHF. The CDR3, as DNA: TGTGCCAGCAGCCCCGGACAACTAAATTCACCCCTCCACTTT. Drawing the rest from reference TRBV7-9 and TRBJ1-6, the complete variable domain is DTGVSQNPRHKITKRGQNVTFRCDPISEHNRLYWYRQTLGQGPEFLTYFQNEAQLEKSRLLSDRFSAERPKGSFSTLEIQRTEQGDSAMYLCASSPGQLNSPLHFGNGTRLTVT.

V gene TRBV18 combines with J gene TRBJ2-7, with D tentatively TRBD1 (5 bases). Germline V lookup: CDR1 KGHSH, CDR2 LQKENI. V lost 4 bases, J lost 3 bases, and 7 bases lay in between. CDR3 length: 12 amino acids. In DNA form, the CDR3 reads TGTGCCAGCTCACTGGACAACTACGAGCAGTACTTC. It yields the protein CASSLDNYEQYF.

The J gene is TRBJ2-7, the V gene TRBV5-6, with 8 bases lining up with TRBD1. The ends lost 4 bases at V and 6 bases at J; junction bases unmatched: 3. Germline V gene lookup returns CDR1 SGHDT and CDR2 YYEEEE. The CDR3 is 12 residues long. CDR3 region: CASSRTGFEQYF. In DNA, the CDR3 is TGTGCCAGCAGCCGGACAGGGTTCGAGCAGTACTTC.

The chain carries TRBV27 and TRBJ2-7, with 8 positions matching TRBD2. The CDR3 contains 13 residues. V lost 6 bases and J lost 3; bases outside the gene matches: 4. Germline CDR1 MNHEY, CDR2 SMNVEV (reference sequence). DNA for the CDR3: TGTGCCAGCAGCGGCGGGGGGCTCTACGAGCAGTACTTC. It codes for CASSGGGLYEQYF.

CDR3 loop: CASRTSGSNTDTQYF. The CDR3 nucleotides are TGCGCCAGCAGGACTAGCGGGAGTAACACAGATACGCAGTATTTT. The chain uses TRBV5-1 and TRBJ2-3, with TRBD2 matching 12 bases. CDR1 and CDR2 from the germline V gene are SGHRS and YFSETQ. V gave up 5 bases and J gave up 2 bases; unmatched junction bases: 3. CDR3 size: 15 residues. Looking up the rest from reference TRBV5-1 and TRBJ2-3 gives the full variable domain: KAGVTQTPRYLIKTRGQQVTLSCSPISGHRSVSWYQQTPGQGLQFLFEYFSETQRNKGNFPGRFSGRQFSNSRSEMNVSTLELGDSALYLCASRTSGSNTDTQYFGPGTRLTVL.

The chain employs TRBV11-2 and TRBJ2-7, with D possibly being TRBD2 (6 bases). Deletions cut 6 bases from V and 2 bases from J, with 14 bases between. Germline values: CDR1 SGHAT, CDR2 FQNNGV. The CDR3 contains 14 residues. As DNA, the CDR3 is TGTGCCAGCAGTAGTACGCGGGACCCCTACGAGCAGTACTTC. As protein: CASSSTRDPYEQYF.

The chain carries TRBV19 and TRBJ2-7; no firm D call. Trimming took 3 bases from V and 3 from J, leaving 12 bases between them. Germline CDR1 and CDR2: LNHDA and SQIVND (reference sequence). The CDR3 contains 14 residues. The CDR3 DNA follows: TGTGCCAGTAGTATTGAGGCTTCCATCTACGAGCAGTACTTC. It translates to CASSIEASIYEQYF.

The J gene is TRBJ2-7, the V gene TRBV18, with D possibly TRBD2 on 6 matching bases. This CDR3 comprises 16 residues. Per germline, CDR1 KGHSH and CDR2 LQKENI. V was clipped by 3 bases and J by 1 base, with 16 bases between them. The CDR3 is CASSPASGSWSYEQYF. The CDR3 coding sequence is TGTGCCAGCTCACCCGCGTCCGGGAGTTGGTCCTACGAGCAGTACTTC.

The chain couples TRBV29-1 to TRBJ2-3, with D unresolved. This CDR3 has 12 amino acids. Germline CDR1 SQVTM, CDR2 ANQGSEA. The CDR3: CTFASNTDTQYF. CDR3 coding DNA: TGCACCTTTGCGTCGAACACAGATACGCAGTATTTT.

DNA of the CDR3: TGTGCCAGCAGTTACGGGACTAGACACACCGGGGAGCTGTTTTTT. Translated: CASSYGTRHTGELFF. J is TRBJ2-2 and V is TRBV6-6; 8 nucleotides match TRBD2. This CDR3 has 15 residues. V shed 2 bases and J 3 bases; nucleotides not matched to a gene: 2. The germline CDR1 and CDR2 sequences are MNHNY and SVGAGI (reference sequence).

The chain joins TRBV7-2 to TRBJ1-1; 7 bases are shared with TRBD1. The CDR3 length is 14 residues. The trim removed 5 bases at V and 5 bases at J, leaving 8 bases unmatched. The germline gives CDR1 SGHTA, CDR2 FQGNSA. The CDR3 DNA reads TGTGCCAGCAGCCAAGGTACAGGGGAGACTGAAGCTTTCTTT. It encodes CASSQGTGETEAFF.

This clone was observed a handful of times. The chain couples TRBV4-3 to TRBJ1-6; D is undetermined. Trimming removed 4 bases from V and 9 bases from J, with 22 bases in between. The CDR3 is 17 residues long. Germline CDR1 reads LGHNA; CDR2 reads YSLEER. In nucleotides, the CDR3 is TGCGCCAGCAGCCCCCGGGAGGCGGGTAGTCTGGGTTCACCCCTCCACTTT. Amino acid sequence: CASSPREAGSLGSPLHF.

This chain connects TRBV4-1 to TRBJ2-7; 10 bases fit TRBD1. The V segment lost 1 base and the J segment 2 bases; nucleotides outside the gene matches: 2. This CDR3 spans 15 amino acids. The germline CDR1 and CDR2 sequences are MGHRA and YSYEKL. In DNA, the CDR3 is TGCGCCAGCAGCCAAGGGACAGGGGGGCCCTACGAGCAGTACTTC. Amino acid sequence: CASSQGTGGPYEQYF.

As DNA, the CDR3 is TGTGCCAGCAGCTTGGGACAGGGAGGTAGGGCTGAAGCTTTCTTT. It specifies CASSLGQGGRAEAFF. This chain links TRBV11-2 with TRBJ1-1, with 9 bases matching TRBD1. Germline loops: CDR1 SGHAT, CDR2 FQNNGV. The junction had 8 bases not matched to a gene; V was cut back by 3 bases and J by 6 bases. This CDR3 is built from 15 residues.

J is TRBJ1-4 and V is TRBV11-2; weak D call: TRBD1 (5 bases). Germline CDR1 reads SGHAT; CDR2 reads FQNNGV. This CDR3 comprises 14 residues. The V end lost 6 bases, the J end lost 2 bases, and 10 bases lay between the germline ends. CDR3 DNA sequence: TGTGCCAGCAGAGAGGGACTGACTAATGAAAAACTGTTTTTT. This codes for CASREGLTNEKLFF.

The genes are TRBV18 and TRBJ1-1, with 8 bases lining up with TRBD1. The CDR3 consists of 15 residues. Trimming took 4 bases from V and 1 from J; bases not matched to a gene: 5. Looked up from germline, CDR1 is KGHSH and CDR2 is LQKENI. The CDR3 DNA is TGTGCCAGCTCACTCCAAGGGACAGGGAACACTGAAGCTTTCTTT. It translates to CASSLQGTGNTEAFF.

This chain's CDR3 is CASSSRTSGSTGELFF. DNA for the CDR3: TGTGCCAGCAGCTCTCGGACTAGCGGGAGCACCGGGGAGCTGTTTTTT. V gene TRBV7-2 combines with J gene TRBJ2-2, with 13 positions matching TRBD2. The CDR3 runs 16 residues. Unmatched junction bases numbered 3, after V lost 4 bases and J lost 4 bases. Looked up from germline, CDR1 is SGHTA and CDR2 is FQGNSA.

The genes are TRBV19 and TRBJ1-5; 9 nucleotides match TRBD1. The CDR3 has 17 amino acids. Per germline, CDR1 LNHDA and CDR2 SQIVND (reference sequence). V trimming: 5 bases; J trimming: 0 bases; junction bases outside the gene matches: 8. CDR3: CASSSGQGTYSNQPQHF. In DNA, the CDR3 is TGTGCCAGTAGTTCAGGACAGGGGACCTATAGCAATCAGCCCCAGCATTTT.

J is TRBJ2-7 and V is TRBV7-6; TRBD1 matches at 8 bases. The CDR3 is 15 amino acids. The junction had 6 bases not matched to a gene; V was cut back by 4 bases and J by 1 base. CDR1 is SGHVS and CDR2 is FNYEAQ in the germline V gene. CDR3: CASSSQTGVSYEQYF. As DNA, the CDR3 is TGTGCCAGCAGCTCCCAGACAGGGGTTTCCTACGAGCAGTACTTC.

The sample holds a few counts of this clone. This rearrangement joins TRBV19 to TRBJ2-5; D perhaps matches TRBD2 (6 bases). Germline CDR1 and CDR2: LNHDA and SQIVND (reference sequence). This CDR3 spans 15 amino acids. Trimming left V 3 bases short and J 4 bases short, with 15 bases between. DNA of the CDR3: TGTGCCAGTAGTATTGGGTCCAGCGGGTCAGAGACCCAGTACTTC. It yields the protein CASSIGSSGSETQYF.

This CDR3 is CASSLGQQGYEQYF. Written as DNA, the CDR3 is TGTGCCAGCAGCTTAGGACAACAGGGCTACGAGCAGTACTTC. V usage is TRBV11-3 and J usage is TRBJ2-7; tentative D call: TRBD1 (6 bases). CDR1 and CDR2 from the germline V gene are SGHNT and YENEEA. This CDR3 has 14 residues. V was clipped by 1 base and J by 3 bases, with 10 bases between them.

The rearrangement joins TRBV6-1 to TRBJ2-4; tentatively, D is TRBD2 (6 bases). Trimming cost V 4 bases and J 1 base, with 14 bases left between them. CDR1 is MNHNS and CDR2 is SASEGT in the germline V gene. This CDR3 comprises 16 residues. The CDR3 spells CASSGGRDGAKNIQYF. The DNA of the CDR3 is TGTGCCAGCAGTGGAGGGCGGGATGGGGCCAAAAACATTCAGTACTTC.

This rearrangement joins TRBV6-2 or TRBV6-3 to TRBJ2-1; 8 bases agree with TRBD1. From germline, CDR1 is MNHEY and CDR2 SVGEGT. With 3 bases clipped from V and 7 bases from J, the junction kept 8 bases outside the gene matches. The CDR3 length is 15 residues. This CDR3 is CASSYWTGFGNEQFF. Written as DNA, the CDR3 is TGTGCCAGCAGTTATTGGACAGGGTTTGGTAATGAGCAGTTCTTC.

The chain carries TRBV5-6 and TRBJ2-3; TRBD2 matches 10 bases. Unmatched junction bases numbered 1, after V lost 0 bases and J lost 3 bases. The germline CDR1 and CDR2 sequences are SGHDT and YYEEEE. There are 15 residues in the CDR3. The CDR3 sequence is CASSLELAGTDTQYF. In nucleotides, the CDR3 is TGTGCCAGCAGCTTGGAACTAGCGGGAACAGATACGCAGTATTTT.

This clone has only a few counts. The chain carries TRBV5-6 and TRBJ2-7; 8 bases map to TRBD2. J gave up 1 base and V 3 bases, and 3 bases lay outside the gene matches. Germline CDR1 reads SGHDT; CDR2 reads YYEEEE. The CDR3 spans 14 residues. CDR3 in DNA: TGTGCCAGCAGCTCGGGACTAGGGTCCTACGAGCAGTACTTC. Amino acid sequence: CASSSGLGSYEQYF.